This T cell receptor (beta chain) was obtained from a study of T-cell reconstitution after alpha-beta-depleted transplantation in children listed by TCRdb under 2016. Context from the whole study: Using TCR repertoire profiling, the study followed T-cell immune reconstitution in a quantitative way in children after TCRalphabeta/CD19-depleted allogeneic hematopoietic cell transplantation.

Library method: PCR. Sequencing was carried out with an Illumina HiSeq 2500. TCR library preparation used molecular barcoding, with unique molecular identifiers applied to normalize quantification of the TCRbeta repertoire. The raw public data were reprocessed by TCRdb itself: fastp quality trimming at Q25, MiXCR clonotype calling, in-frame beta chains only. Rows are unified per CDR3 protein, each entry keeping the most common DNA and genes. The sample table holds about 600,000 distinct CDR3 sequences, of which about 11% were seen once. Together, the top ten hold roughly 4% of the sample. Points on this clonotype: This clone's antigen is unknown. There are no base qualities to consult, and no much larger clone falls within one base.

Sequenced here: PBMCs from the stem cell graft donor, sampled from the stem cell graft. This receptor was obtained from a human donor who donated a stem cell graft to a child with acute myeloid leukemia.

The nucleotides read TGTGCCAGCAGCGTCGGGACAGGGGAGGGTCAGCCCCAGCATTTT. Its translation is CASSVGTGEGQPQHF. The chain joins TRBV9 to TRBJ1-5; 10 bases in the middle match TRBD1. Reading the germline V gene gives CDR1 SGDLS and CDR2 YYNGEE. Its CDR3 holds 15 amino acids, cysteine through phenylalanine. Solely the CDR3 DNA is kept, with 45 bases framed from the first base. Germline trimming amounts to 2 bases on V and 6 bases on J, with 5 as the count of junction bases outside the gene matches. With all but the CDR3 taken from the reference TRBV9 and TRBJ1-5 genes, the full variable domain is: DSGVTQTPKHLITATGQRVTLRCSPRSGDLSVYWYQQSLDQGLQFLIQYYNGEERAKGNILERFSAQQFPDLHSELNLSSLELGDSALYFCASSVGTGEGQPQHFGDGTRLSIL.